The clone carrying this T cell receptor beta chain was detected many times. Its antigen is currently unknown. The sample comes from a study of T cell repertoires in cytomegalovirus infection. Each CDR3 protein is one row after TCRdb ran MiXCR on the reads. Among 400,000 to 550,000 distinct CDR3 sequences listed, approximately 10% were seen once. Findings of the study overall: The ex vivo response showed dominance by HLA-C-restricted CMV-specific TCR beta clonotypes.

The sample consisted of PBMCs. The sequence was obtained from a human donor in good health (CMV status not recorded). Some clones in this sample may be carry-over from other donors' samples.

The CDR3 DNA follows: TGTGCCACCAGTGATTATAAAAATGAGCAGTTCTTC. As protein: CATSDYKNEQFF. The chain is built from TRBV24-1 and TRBJ2-1; no definite D call. The length of the CDR3 is 12 residues. Germline CDR1 reads KGHDR; CDR2 reads SFDVKD. The ends were cut back, 2 bases at V and 7 bases at J, with 5 bases in the middle.